The present T cell receptor beta chain was sequenced within a study of T-cell memory formation after mild COVID-19. Looking at the study overall: In these data, TCR clusters were largely donor specific. Findings of the study overall: Some responding clones appeared in pre-infection memory, suggesting cross-reactive memory joined. Of the contracting clones, CD4+ ones lay mainly in CM and EM, and CD8+ ones in EMRA. Clones shrinking between day 15 and 85 showed a balanced CD4/CD8 split, and those that grew later tilted toward CD4+.

J lost 5 bases, V lost 0 bases, and 6 bases had no gene match. The CDR3 consists of 15 residues. Per the germline V gene, CDR1 is LGHNA and CDR2 is YSLEER. TCRdb re-called the 5' RACE reads with MiXCR, one entry per CDR3 protein. The table shows 100,000 to 150,000 distinct CDR3 sequences, with about 6% occurring only once. At least ten counts were recorded for this clonotype. The antigen is not known. The genes are TRBV4-3 and TRBJ1-2; 7 nucleotides align to TRBD1. The sequencing sample was made of PBMCs or a T cell subset sorted from them (not recorded which). The source is an adult woman who had mild COVID-19 (a few samples of this study predate the infection). Cell type and time point are not known. Here the CDR3 reads CASSQDLRGQYGYTF. CDR3 coding DNA: TGCGCCAGCAGCCAAGATCTAAGGGGACAGTATGGCTACACCTTC.